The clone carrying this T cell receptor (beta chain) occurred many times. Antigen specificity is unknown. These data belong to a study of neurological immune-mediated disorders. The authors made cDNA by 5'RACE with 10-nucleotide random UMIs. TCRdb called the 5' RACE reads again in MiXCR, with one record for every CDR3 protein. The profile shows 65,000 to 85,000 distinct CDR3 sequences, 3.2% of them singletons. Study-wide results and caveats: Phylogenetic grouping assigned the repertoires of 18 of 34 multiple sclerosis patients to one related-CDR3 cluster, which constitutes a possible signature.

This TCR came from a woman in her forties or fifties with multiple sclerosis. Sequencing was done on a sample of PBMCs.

CDR3 nucleotides: TGTGCCAGCAGCCTCGCTAGCGGGAGATACGAGCAGTACTTC. Protein: CASSLASGRYEQYF. The chain employs TRBV7-2 and TRBJ2-7; TRBD2 agrees at 10 bases. Germline CDR1 reads SGHTA; CDR2 reads FQGNSA. Trimming removed 5 bases from V and 4 bases from J; junction bases left unmatched: 5. This CDR3 comprises 14 residues.